The 13 T cell receptor beta chains below were found in one sample sequenced in a study of blood T cell repertoires in COVID-19. Sequencing used immunoSEQ multiplex PCR; TCRdb keeps in-frame clones, though not all of them. The sample includes 150,000 to 200,000 clones, roughly 87% seen only once; the top ten take under 10%. The source material was peripheral blood. The receptors derive from a woman in her 70s with COVID-19, enrolled during active disease.

The chain uses TRBV3-1 (or the pseudogene TRBV3-2) and TRBJ2-3, with D possibly being TRBD2 (5 bases). CDR1 is LGHDT, CDR2 YNNKEL, per germline (reference sequence). CDR3 length: 14 residues. Between the trimmed V and J ends, which lost 6 bases and 4 bases, there was a span of 14 bases. In DNA form, the CDR3 reads TGTGCCAGCAGTCCCCCGGGGTCGGCAGATACGCAGTATTTT. It yields the protein CASSPPGSADTQYF.

V and J are TRBV6-6 and TRBJ2-3, with 14 bases lining up with TRBD2. CDR3 length: 16 residues. Germline V lookup: CDR1 MNHNY, CDR2 SVGAGI (reference sequence). Trimming removed 4 bases from V and 1 base from J; junction bases left unmatched: 1. The CDR3 DNA is TGTGCCAGCAGTTCGGGACTAGCGGGAGGCACAGATACGCAGTATTTT. Translation gives CASSSGLAGGTDTQYF.

This clone was counted at least ten times. This chain links TRBV6-1 with TRBJ1-2, with TRBD1 matching 10 bases. The CDR3 has 15 residues. Trimming took 2 bases from V and 7 from J; bases not matched to a gene: 7. CDR1 and CDR2 (germline): MNHNS, SASEGT. CDR3 region: CASSERGTGVGGYTF. The CDR3 DNA follows: TGTGCCAGCAGTGAAAGGGGGACAGGGGTCGGTGGCTACACCTTC.

This clone has only one observation. The CDR3 DNA is TGTGCCAGCAGTTTATCCCCGGATCCGAGGTACGAGCAGTACTTC. The encoded protein is CASSLSPDPRYEQYF. The J gene is TRBJ2-7, the V gene TRBV27; D is undetermined. Looked up from germline, CDR1 is MNHEY and CDR2 is SMNVEV (reference sequence). The CDR3 contains 15 residues. V lost 0 bases and J lost 4, with 13 bases in between.

This chain connects TRBV7-2 to TRBJ2-7; 9 bases match TRBD1. This CDR3 has 15 amino acids. V shed 5 bases and J 4 bases; nucleotides not matched to a gene: 9. Per germline, CDR1 SGHTA and CDR2 FQGNSA. CDR3 sequence (DNA): TGTGCCAGCAGCACGTTTGGGACAGGGATATACGAGCAGTACTTC. It specifies CASSTFGTGIYEQYF.

The CDR3 sequence: CAWSAGDRGRTDTQYF. The CDR3, as DNA: TGTGCCTGGAGTGCTGGGGACAGGGGCCGCACAGATACGCAGTATTTT. V is TRBV30 and J is TRBJ2-3, with 10 bases matching TRBD1. Germline trimming cut 1 base from V and 1 base from J; bases unmatched to any gene: 5. The CDR3 covers 16 residues. In germline, CDR1 is GTSNPN, CDR2 SVGIG (reference sequence).

The chain combines TRBV5-1 with TRBJ2-5, with D possibly TRBD2 on 6 matching bases. The V gene's germline CDR1 is SGHRS and CDR2 YFSETQ. The V end lost 3 bases, the J end lost 1 base, and 10 bases lay between the germline ends. The CDR3 spans 14 residues. The CDR3 sequence: CASSSGSTQETQYF. DNA for the CDR3: TGCGCCAGCAGCTCCGGGAGCACCCAAGAGACCCAGTACTTC.

The gene calls are TRBV10-3 and TRBJ2-1; 7 bases are shared with TRBD1. This CDR3 has 11 residues. Germline V gene lookup returns CDR1 ENHRY and CDR2 SYGVKD. With V trimmed by 3 bases and J by 10 bases, 0 bases remained unmatched. The CDR3, as DNA: TGTGCCATCAGTGAAGGGGGCGAGCAGTTCTTC. This gives the protein CAISEGGEQFF.

This chain uses TRBV5-1 with TRBJ2-3; no firm D call. V gave up 0 bases and J gave up 4 bases, with 6 bases separating them. CDR1 is SGHRS, CDR2 YFSETQ, per germline. There are 13 residues in the CDR3. The chain's CDR3 is CASSLDRADTQYF. For the CDR3, the DNA is TGCGCCAGCAGCTTGGATCGGGCAGATACGCAGTATTTT.

The V and J genes are TRBV28 and TRBJ2-7; the match to TRBD2 covers 12 bases. The J segment lost 2 bases and the V segment lost 4 bases, leaving 6 bases of the junction unmatched. Germline V gene lookup returns CDR1 MDHEN and CDR2 SYDVKM. This CDR3 is built from 16 residues. This CDR3 reads CASSSSLAGGPYEQYF. CDR3 DNA: TGTGCCAGCAGTTCGAGCCTAGCGGGAGGGCCCTACGAGCAGTACTTC.

The rearrangement links TRBV5-6 to TRBJ1-3; 8 bases line up with TRBD1. The ends lost 1 base at V and 1 base at J; junction bases unmatched: 4. The germline CDR1 and CDR2 sequences are SGHDT and YYEEEE. CDR3 length equals 16 residues. This CDR3 is CASSLIGQGSGNTIYF. The CDR3, as DNA: TGTGCCAGCAGCTTGATTGGACAGGGTTCTGGAAACACCATATATTTT.

J is TRBJ1-5 and V is TRBV19; D may be TRBD1 (6 bases). Germline V gives CDR1 LNHDA, CDR2 SQIVND (reference sequence). The CDR3 sequence is 12 residues long. Trimming took off 9 bases at V and 8 bases at J, with 14 bases between the two ends. The CDR3 DNA reads as TGTGCCAGCACACAGGGTGGGAAGCCCCAGCATTTT. Encoded protein: CASTQGGKPQHF.

This chain connects TRBV25-1 to TRBJ2-1; D is possibly TRBD1 (6 bases). The V and J ends lost 2 bases and 10 bases respectively, with 9 bases between them. Germline V gene sequence: CDR1 MGHDK, CDR2 SYGVNS. The CDR3 totals 12 residues. Here the CDR3 DNA reads TGTGCCAGCAGTGAACAAGGGACAGAGCAGTTCTTC. It yields the protein CASSEQGTEQFF.